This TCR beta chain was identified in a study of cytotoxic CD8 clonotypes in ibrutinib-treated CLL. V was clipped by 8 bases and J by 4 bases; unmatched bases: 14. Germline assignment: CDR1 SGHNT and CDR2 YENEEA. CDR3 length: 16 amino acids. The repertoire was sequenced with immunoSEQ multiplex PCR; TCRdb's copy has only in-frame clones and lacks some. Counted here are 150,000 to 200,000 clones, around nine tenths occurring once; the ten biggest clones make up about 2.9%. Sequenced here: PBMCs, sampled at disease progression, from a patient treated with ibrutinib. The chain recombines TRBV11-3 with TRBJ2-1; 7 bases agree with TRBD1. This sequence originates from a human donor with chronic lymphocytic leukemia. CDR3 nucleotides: TGTGCCAGCGCCGGACAGGACCCCCGTAGATACAATGAGCAGTTCTTC. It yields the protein CASAGQDPRRYNEQFF.